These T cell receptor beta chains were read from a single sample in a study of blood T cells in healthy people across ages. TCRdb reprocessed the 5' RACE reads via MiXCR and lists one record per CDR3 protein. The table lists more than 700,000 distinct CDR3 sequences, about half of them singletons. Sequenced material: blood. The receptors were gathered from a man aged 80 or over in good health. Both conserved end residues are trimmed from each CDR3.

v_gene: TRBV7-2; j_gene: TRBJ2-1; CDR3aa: ASKGQGFYNEQF
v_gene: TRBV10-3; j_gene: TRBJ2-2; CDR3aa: AIRKRTGLTGELF
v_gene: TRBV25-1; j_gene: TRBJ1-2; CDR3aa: ASSVDVVPYGYT
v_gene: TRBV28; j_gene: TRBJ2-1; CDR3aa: ATEYNEQF
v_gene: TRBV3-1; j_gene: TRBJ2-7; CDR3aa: ASSQDIRAGGYEQY
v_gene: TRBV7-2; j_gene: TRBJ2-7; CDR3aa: ASSFRFSEQY
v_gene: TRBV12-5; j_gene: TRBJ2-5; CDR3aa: ASGRGVETQY
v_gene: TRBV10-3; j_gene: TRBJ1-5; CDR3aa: AISEGISNQPQH
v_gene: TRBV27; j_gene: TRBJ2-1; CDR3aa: ASSYYGLADNEQF
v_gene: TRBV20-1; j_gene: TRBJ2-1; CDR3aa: SARDGTGDRDEQF
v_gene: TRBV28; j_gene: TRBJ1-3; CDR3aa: ASTKGSSGNTIY
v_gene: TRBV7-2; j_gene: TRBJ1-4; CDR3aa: ASSLATNEKLF
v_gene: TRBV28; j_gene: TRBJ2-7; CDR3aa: ASSFRVAGLYNEQY
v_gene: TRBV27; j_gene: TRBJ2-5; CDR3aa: ASSPRGLGGNQETQY
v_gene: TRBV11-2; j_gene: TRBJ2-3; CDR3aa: ASSLTPSRLAEEY
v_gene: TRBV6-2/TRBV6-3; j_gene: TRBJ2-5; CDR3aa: ASSPALGSGRAETQY